This T cell receptor (beta chain) was observed in a study of beta chain features in type 1 diabetes (dated by TCRdb to the late 2010s). Study-level background: Patients and healthy donors did not differ in mean age, gender distribution, total cell number or subset yield. Across all samples, fewer than 110,000,000 sorted cells were examined, and cell number per subset correlated strongly with RNA yield. In the study, recently diagnosed type 1 diabetes patients and matched healthy donors were compared on the TCRB repertoires of their sorted circulating CD4+ T cell subsets. Naive and central memory subsets were obtained from all 30 or so donors, but regulatory and stem cell-like memory subsets were isolated from only 8 patients and about 8 healthy donors.

Each donor gave one peripheral blood draw, averaging roughly 0.11 L, which was collected into heparinised tubes. Naive, central memory, regulatory and stem cell-like memory CD4+ T cells were sorted on a BD FACSAria II using a panel including CD45RO, CCR7, CD25, CD127, CD95 and CD27. A purity above 98% was achieved for all sorted populations. PBMCs were isolated right away by Lymphoprep density gradient centrifugation and were stained directly, without culture. So that batch effects would be minimized, each experiment stained and sorted samples in pairs, pairing one healthy donor with one patient. For this clone: The specificity of this receptor is unknown. The input lacks base qualities; no much larger clone sits a single base away.

Study-wide findings and limitations: Patients with type 1 diabetes made fewer insertions and deleted more nucleotides at VDJ recombination sites, implying thymic rearrangement abnormalities. Naive, central memory and regulatory TCRB repertoires appeared to be more similar among patients than among healthy donors. A moderate but significant shortening of TCRB CDR3 length was observed in type 1 diabetes patients in all four CD4+ subsets. Because cDNA was sequenced instead of genomic DNA, highly expressing activated cells could be over-represented, though the groups showed no difference in activation or CD3 levels. Because small numbers of individuals were included in the HLA sub-analyses, any influence of HLA type on TCRB rearrangement was left unresolved. PCR might favor shorter templates, but patient and control samples were amplified and corrected together, so any skew would affect both groups equally.

Inclusive of the bounding cysteine and phenylalanine, the CDR3 is 15 residues long. Only the CDR3 part of the read is kept: 45 bases, read in frame from the first base. Looking up the germline V gene (reference sequence) yields CDR1 SEHNR and CDR2 FQNEAQ. The V end gives up 2 bases and the J end 8 bases, leaving 8 bases in the junction not matched to a gene. The entire amount of isolated RNA was reverse transcribed using the High Capacity cDNA Reverse Transcription Kit, so the sequenced TCRB transcripts were expressed ones. Deep immunoSEQ sequencing was applied to naive, central memory and regulatory T cell samples, giving an average of approximately 3.8 million total reads per sample. Sorted cells were lysed in RLT buffer, and RNA was extracted using DNase-treated RNeasy Micro or Mini kits according to cell number. To prevent cross-contamination, every cell subset was processed on its own, while patient and healthy donor samples were processed together. TCRB sequences were amplified from cDNA with the immunoSEQ multiplex PCR, producing 87-bp fragments spanning the CDR3 region. Sequencing of the amplicons was done on the Illumina HiSeq platform. Per the original workflow: Synthetic template baselines were used to correct PCR bias computationally, reads within Hamming distance 2 were collapsed, and singletons that could not be merged were discarded. Reads were aligned against IMGT so that V, D and J genes, CDR3 length and insertions or deletions at six rearrangement sites could be assigned. Within each subset, clonotype counts were normalized to sorted cell number, and only after that were true diversity and Gini coefficients computed with the tcR R package. Repertoire sharing was quantified using the overlap coefficient calculated on TCRB nucleotide sequences. As a proxy for the pre-selection repertoire, out-of-frame TCRB sequences from naive cells were analyzed. The table comes from immuneACCESS by way of TCRdb, which keeps in-frame sequences with V and J called. Part of the clones is missing from these tables; in studies checked, under half for an unresolved V gene and the rest for unknown reasons. V and J calls and clone size are those listed in that table; D and trimming were worked out from the DNA. The sample table shows 250,000 to 300,000 clones, and less than 30% are seen once. Over 0.01% of the sample is held by the ten biggest clonotypes.

The V and J segments used are TRBV7-9 and TRBJ2-1, and 8 bases in between align with TRBD1. This sequence was found in a woman younger than 45 with type 1 diabetes. Input material: naive CD4+ T cells from blood. The intended sense of this specimen's cell subset or site label: true naive CD4+ T cells. The CDR3 protein is CASSLTTGAKDEQFF. The nucleotides read TGTGCCAGCAGCTTAACGACAGGGGCTAAAGATGAGCAGTTCTTC.